This T cell receptor (beta chain) was sequenced for a study of immune evolution from preneoplasia to lung adenocarcinoma. Study-wide background: HLA loss of heterozygosity: over 5.5% AIS, over 12% MIA, approximately 35% ADC, none AAH.

Comment on this clone: Antigen: not known.

Measured with immunoSEQ multiplex PCR; TCRdb has only the in-frame clones, and not every one. Of around 8,000 clones detected, 83% appear once; the ten largest clones hold about 2.9%. Premalignant or tumor cells were enriched by macro-dissection after pathologic assessment. Points from the study as a whole: From normal lung to invasive adenocarcinoma, top clone frequencies appeared to decrease. Later-stage lesions seemingly showed higher T cell density and diversity than normal lung.

The CDR3 is made up of 16 amino acids. Germline V gene sequence: CDR1 KGHSH, CDR2 LQKENI. Losses at the gene ends were 3 bases for V and 2 bases for J; bases not matched to a gene: 6. Sequenced sample: FFPE minimally invasive lung adenocarcinoma tissue. The J gene is TRBJ2-3, the V gene TRBV18, with 9 bases fitting TRBD1. This clonotype was sampled from a person between 65 and 79 years old with lung adenocarcinoma. Written as DNA, the CDR3 is TGTGCCAGCTCACCGGGACAGGGACTCTCCACAGATACGCAGTATTTT. Translation gives CASSPGQGLSTDTQYF.